These T cell receptor beta chains were read from a single sample in a study of blood T cells in healthy people across ages. One entry per CDR3 protein, called by TCRdb with MiXCR from the 5' RACE reads. This sample has over 1,500,000 distinct CDR3 sequences; about two fifths occur once, and the top ten carry 23%. Sample: blood. These receptor sequences come from a human donor in good health. The CDR3 runs from the conserved cysteine through the conserved F or W. The order of the fields is V gene, J gene, CDR3 length, clone size, D gene, CDR3 DNA, CDR3 protein. D genes are given only for firm matches. For some rows the clone size is stated as once, few or many, or as a class when expanded; others skip it.

v_gene: TRBV18; j_gene: TRBJ1-5; len: 15; abundance: NA; d_gene: NA; CDR3nt: TGTGCCAGCTCACCACAACCTGGGTTGGATCAGCCCCAGCATTTT; CDR3aa: CASSPQPGLDQPQHF
v_gene: TRBV7-2; j_gene: TRBJ2-5; len: 16; abundance: few; d_gene: TRBD2; CDR3nt: TGTGCCAGCAGCTTAGTGCCTAGCGGGGTCGGAGAGAGCCAGTACTTC; CDR3aa: CASSLVPSGVGESQYF
v_gene: TRBV18; j_gene: TRBJ1-2; len: 19; abundance: few; d_gene: NA; CDR3nt: TGTGCCAGCTCACCACCGGTGGCAAGAACAGGGATGATCAACTATGGCTACACCTTC; CDR3aa: CASSPPVARTGMINYGYTF
v_gene: TRBV27; j_gene: TRBJ2-5; len: 15; abundance: NA; d_gene: TRBD1; CDR3nt: TGTGCCAGCAGTCCCGGGACAGGGGCTGGGGAGACCCAGTACTTC; CDR3aa: CASSPGTGAGETQYF
v_gene: TRBV10-3; j_gene: TRBJ2-7; len: 13; abundance: few; d_gene: TRBD1; CDR3nt: TGTGCCATCAGGGCGGACAGGGCGGGAGAGCAGTACTTC; CDR3aa: CAIRADRAGEQYF
v_gene: TRBV5-8; j_gene: TRBJ2-5; len: 15; abundance: NA; d_gene: NA; CDR3nt: TGTACCAGCAGCCCGGGTTGGAGGGGGCAAGAGACCCAGTACTTC; CDR3aa: CTSSPGWRGQETQYF
v_gene: TRBV20-1; j_gene: TRBJ1-4; len: 14; abundance: few; d_gene: NA; CDR3nt: TGCAGTGCAGCAGGACAGCCAACTAATGAAAAACTGTTTTTT; CDR3aa: CSAAGQPTNEKLFF
v_gene: TRBV20-1; j_gene: TRBJ2-2; len: 12; abundance: NA; d_gene: NA; CDR3nt: TGCAGTGCTAGAGAGGCGGCCGGGGAGCTGTTTTTT; CDR3aa: CSAREAAGELFF
v_gene: TRBV4-3; j_gene: TRBJ2-3; len: 18; abundance: few; d_gene: TRBD2; CDR3nt: TGCGCCAGCAGCCAAGATGGGGGCGGGGGGGCCGACCCAGATACGCAGTATTTT; CDR3aa: CASSQDGGGGADPDTQYF
v_gene: TRBV6-1; j_gene: TRBJ1-1; len: 15; abundance: NA; d_gene: NA; CDR3nt: TGTGCCAGCAGTGAAGTGGGGTTTATGAACACTGAAGCTTTCTTT; CDR3aa: CASSEVGFMNTEAFF
v_gene: TRBV4-2; j_gene: TRBJ1-2; len: 17; abundance: NA; d_gene: NA; CDR3nt: TGTGCCAGCAGCCAAGGTCCTCATGTCAGGGAGGGCTATGGCTACACCTTC; CDR3aa: CASSQGPHVREGYGYTF
v_gene: TRBV5-5; j_gene: TRBJ2-4; len: 14; abundance: few; d_gene: NA; CDR3nt: TGTGCCAGCAGCCCGGCCGGGCCGGGGGACATTCAGTACTTC; CDR3aa: CASSPAGPGDIQYF
v_gene: TRBV20-1; j_gene: TRBJ2-7; len: 12; abundance: few; d_gene: TRBD1; CDR3nt: TGCAGTGGGGACAGGGGGCCCAACGAGCAGTACTTC; CDR3aa: CSGDRGPNEQYF
v_gene: TRBV20-1; j_gene: TRBJ1-2; len: 10; abundance: few; d_gene: NA; CDR3nt: TGCAGCGCGGACAGTTACGGCTACACCTTC; CDR3aa: CSADSYGYTF
v_gene: TRBV7-9; j_gene: TRBJ2-5; len: 15; abundance: NA; d_gene: TRBD1; CDR3nt: TGTGCCAGCAGCCGGACAGGGGAGTCCCAAGAGACCCAGTACTTC; CDR3aa: CASSRTGESQETQYF
v_gene: TRBV7-9; j_gene: TRBJ1-2; len: 14; abundance: NA; d_gene: NA; CDR3nt: TGTGCCAGCAGCCCCGGCCGGACAGCGTATGGCTACACCTTC; CDR3aa: CASSPGRTAYGYTF
v_gene: TRBV5-5; j_gene: TRBJ2-2; len: 15; abundance: few; d_gene: NA; CDR3nt: TGTGCCAGCATCAGGACAGTTCGGGACACCGGGGAGCTGCTTTTT; CDR3aa: CASIRTVRDTGELLF
v_gene: TRBV6-5; j_gene: TRBJ2-1; len: 13; abundance: NA; d_gene: NA; CDR3nt: TGTGCCAGCAGTCGGCAGATGGCCAATGAGCAGGTCTTC; CDR3aa: CASSRQMANEQVF
v_gene: TRBV15; j_gene: TRBJ2-1; len: 14; abundance: NA; d_gene: TRBD1; CDR3nt: TGTGCCACCAGCACCCGGACAGGATTGGGTGAGCAGTTCTTC; CDR3aa: CATSTRTGLGEQFF
v_gene: TRBV7-2; j_gene: TRBJ1-5; len: 15; abundance: NA; d_gene: TRBD1; CDR3nt: TGTGCCAGCAGCTTAGGACAGGGAGAGAATCAGCCCCAGCATTTT; CDR3aa: CASSLGQGENQPQHF
v_gene: TRBV6-5; j_gene: TRBJ2-4; len: 16; abundance: few; d_gene: TRBD1; CDR3nt: TGTGCCAGCAGTTACTCCCCGACAGGGGTCGGAAACATTCAGTACTTC; CDR3aa: CASSYSPTGVGNIQYF
v_gene: TRBV7-2; j_gene: TRBJ2-5; len: 18; abundance: NA; d_gene: TRBD2; CDR3nt: TGTGCCAGCAGCTTAGAGGGCGCGGGGGGGCCTTTAGGGGAGACCCAGTACTTC; CDR3aa: CASSLEGAGGPLGETQYF
v_gene: TRBV7-2; j_gene: TRBJ1-1; len: 13; abundance: NA; d_gene: NA; CDR3nt: TGTGCCAGCAGCCTGGCGGAGGCCTCTGAAGCTTTCTTT; CDR3aa: CASSLAEASEAFF
v_gene: TRBV27; j_gene: TRBJ1-2; len: 19; abundance: NA; d_gene: TRBD1; CDR3nt: TGTGCCAGCAGTCTCCAAACGACAGGAACCAGGGGGAGTATGTATGGCTACACCTTC; CDR3aa: CASSLQTTGTRGSMYGYTF
v_gene: TRBV29-1; j_gene: TRBJ2-5; len: 14; abundance: NA; d_gene: NA; CDR3nt: TGCAGCGTTGAAGATGTGGGCAGAAAAGAGACCCAGTACTTC; CDR3aa: CSVEDVGRKETQYF
v_gene: TRBV4-1; j_gene: TRBJ2-7; len: 13; abundance: NA; d_gene: NA; CDR3nt: TGCGCCAGCAGCCCGGACCCTTACTACGAGCAGTACTTC; CDR3aa: CASSPDPYYEQYF
v_gene: TRBV25-1; j_gene: TRBJ1-2; len: 13; abundance: NA; d_gene: NA; CDR3nt: TGTGCCAGCAGTGAATATCTGGGGGGTGGCTGCACCTTC; CDR3aa: CASSEYLGGGCTF
v_gene: TRBV4-1; j_gene: TRBJ1-2; len: 15; abundance: NA; d_gene: NA; CDR3nt: TGCGCCAGCGACCAACCAGGGGCATATGACTATGGCTACACCTTC; CDR3aa: CASDQPGAYDYGYTF
v_gene: TRBV5-1; j_gene: TRBJ2-1; len: 15; abundance: NA; d_gene: NA; CDR3nt: TGCGCCAGCAGCTTGGCGAGCGCGGGGTACAATGAGCAGTTCTTC; CDR3aa: CASSLASAGYNEQFF
v_gene: TRBV20-1; j_gene: TRBJ1-1; len: 14; abundance: NA; d_gene: NA; CDR3nt: TGCAGTGCTAGAGGGCCGGGGGCAGGGACTGAAGCTTTCTTT; CDR3aa: CSARGPGAGTEAFF
v_gene: TRBV12-3/TRBV12-4; j_gene: TRBJ1-1; len: 14; abundance: NA; d_gene: TRBD1; CDR3nt: TGTGCCAGCAGTATCCAGGGGGCCTACACTGAAGCTTTCTTT; CDR3aa: CASSIQGAYTEAFF
v_gene: TRBV11-2; j_gene: TRBJ2-3; len: 14; abundance: NA; d_gene: NA; CDR3nt: TGTGCCAGCAGCTTAGCCCCTGACACAGATACGCAGTATTTT; CDR3aa: CASSLAPDTDTQYF
v_gene: TRBV29-1; j_gene: TRBJ2-5; len: 13; abundance: NA; d_gene: NA; CDR3nt: TGCAGCGTGAGGGGGAATTTGGAAGAGACCCAGTACTTC; CDR3aa: CSVRGNLEETQYF
v_gene: TRBV29-1; j_gene: TRBJ1-1; len: 12; abundance: few; d_gene: TRBD1; CDR3nt: TGCAGCGTAGTAGGACAGGGACTTGGAGCTTTCTTT; CDR3aa: CSVVGQGLGAFF
v_gene: TRBV15; j_gene: TRBJ1-4; len: 15; abundance: few; d_gene: NA; CDR3nt: TGTGCCACCAGCACTGTACATGACACTAATGAAAAACTGTTTTTT; CDR3aa: CATSTVHDTNEKLFF
v_gene: TRBV4-1; j_gene: TRBJ1-4; len: 16; abundance: few; d_gene: TRBD1; CDR3nt: TGCGCCAGCAGCCAAGCGTCCGGGACAGGGGGCGAAAAACTGTTTTTT; CDR3aa: CASSQASGTGGEKLFF
v_gene: TRBV20-1; j_gene: TRBJ2-1; len: 14; abundance: NA; d_gene: NA; CDR3nt: TGCAGTGCAAAGCGGGCCGGCTCCTACAATGAGCAGTTCTTC; CDR3aa: CSAKRAGSYNEQFF
v_gene: TRBV28; j_gene: TRBJ2-3; len: 14; abundance: once; d_gene: TRBD1; CDR3nt: TGTGCCAGTGAGATGACAGGGCCACCAGATACGCAGTATTTT; CDR3aa: CASEMTGPPDTQYF
v_gene: TRBV29-1; j_gene: TRBJ2-1; len: 16; abundance: NA; d_gene: NA; CDR3nt: TGCAGCGTTGAGGTAGGTCGACCACACAACTACAATGAGCAGTTCTTC; CDR3aa: CSVEVGRPHNYNEQFF
v_gene: TRBV20-1; j_gene: TRBJ2-5; len: 14; abundance: NA; d_gene: NA; CDR3nt: TGCAGTGCTAGTTTTACAGGTGTCCAAGAGACCCAGTACTTC; CDR3aa: CSASFTGVQETQYF
v_gene: TRBV5-6; j_gene: TRBJ2-1; len: 14; abundance: few; d_gene: NA; CDR3nt: TGTGCCAGCAGCTATGGTAGTCTTTCAGATGAGCAGTTCTTC; CDR3aa: CASSYGSLSDEQFF
v_gene: TRBV28; j_gene: TRBJ2-5; len: 14; abundance: few; d_gene: NA; CDR3nt: TGTGCCAGCAGTCGACCCGGGGGCCAAGAGACCCAGTACTTC; CDR3aa: CASSRPGGQETQYF
v_gene: TRBV12-3/TRBV12-4; j_gene: TRBJ2-1; len: 13; abundance: few; d_gene: NA; CDR3nt: TGTGCCAGCACCTTTGGAAGATACAATGAGCAGTTCTTC; CDR3aa: CASTFGRYNEQFF
v_gene: TRBV29-1; j_gene: TRBJ2-7; len: 13; abundance: few; d_gene: TRBD1; CDR3nt: TGCAGCGTCGTCGGGCAGGGGGTTTACGAGCAGTACTTC; CDR3aa: CSVVGQGVYEQYF